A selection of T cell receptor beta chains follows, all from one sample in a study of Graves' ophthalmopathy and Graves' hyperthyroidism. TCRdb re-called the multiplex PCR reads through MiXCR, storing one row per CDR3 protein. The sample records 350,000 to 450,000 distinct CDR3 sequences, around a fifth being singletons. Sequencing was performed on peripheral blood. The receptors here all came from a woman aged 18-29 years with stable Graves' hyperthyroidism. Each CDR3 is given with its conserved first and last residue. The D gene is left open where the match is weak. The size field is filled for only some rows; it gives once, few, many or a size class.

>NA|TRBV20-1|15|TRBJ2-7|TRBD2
CSASPRTSGGDEQYF
TGCAGTGCTAGCCCAAGGACTAGCGGGGGAGACGAGCAGTACTTC
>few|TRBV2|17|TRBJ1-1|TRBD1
CASSVPQFWTGENEAFF
TGTGCCAGCAGTGTGCCCCAATTCTGGACAGGCGAAAATGAAGCTTTCTTT
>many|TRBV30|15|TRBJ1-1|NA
CAWSRVIFGGTEAFF
TGTGCCTGGAGCCGAGTTATTTTTGGAGGCACTGAAGCTTTCTTT
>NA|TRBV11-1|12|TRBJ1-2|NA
CASSFGLEGYTF
TGTGCCAGCAGCTTTGGACTAGAGGGCTACACCTTC
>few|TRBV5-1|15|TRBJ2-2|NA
CASSLRQGNTRELFF
TGCGCCAGCAGCTTGAGGCAGGGGAACACCCGGGAGCTGTTTTTT
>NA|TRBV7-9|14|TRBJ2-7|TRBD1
CASSSGTGYPEQYF
TGTGCCAGCAGCTCCGGGACAGGGTACCCCGAGCAGTACTTC
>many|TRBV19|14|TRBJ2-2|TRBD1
CATTGTGYTGELFF
TGTGCCACCACCGGGACAGGGTACACCGGGGAGCTGTTTTTT
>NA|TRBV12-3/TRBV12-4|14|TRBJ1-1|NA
CASSLFQGRAEAFF
TGTGCCAGCAGTTTATTTCAGGGGCGGGCTGAAGCTTTCTTT
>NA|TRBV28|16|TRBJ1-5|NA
CASSPRHRGSNQPQHF
TGTGCCAGCAGTCCCCGGCATCGGGGGAGCAATCAGCCCCAGCATTTT
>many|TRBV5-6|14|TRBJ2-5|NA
CASSLVYGQETQYF
TGTGCCAGCAGCTTGGTCTACGGGCAAGAGACCCAGTACTTC
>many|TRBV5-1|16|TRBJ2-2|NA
CASSSDTGIGGGELFF
TGCGCCAGCAGCTCAGATACAGGGATAGGTGGCGGGGAGCTGTTTTTT
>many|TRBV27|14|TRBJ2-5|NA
CASSLSNTPETQYF
TGTGCCAGCAGTTTATCGAACACCCCAGAGACCCAGTACTTC
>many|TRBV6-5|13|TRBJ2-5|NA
CASSYKGGETQYF
TGTGCCAGCAGTTACAAAGGGGGGGAGACCCAGTACTTC
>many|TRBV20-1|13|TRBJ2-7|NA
CSARLSLVYEQYF
TGCAGTGCTAGACTCAGTTTAGTGTACGAGCAGTACTTC
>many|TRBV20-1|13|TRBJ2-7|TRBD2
CSAPREGSYEQYF
TGCAGTGCTCCCCGGGAGGGGTCCTACGAGCAGTACTTC
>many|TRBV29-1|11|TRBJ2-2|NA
CSVSDTGELFF
TGCAGCGTTTCTGACACCGGGGAGCTGTTTTTT
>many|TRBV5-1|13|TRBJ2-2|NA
CASSLEDPLELFF
TGCGCCAGCAGCTTGGAGGACCCCCTGGAGCTGTTTTTT
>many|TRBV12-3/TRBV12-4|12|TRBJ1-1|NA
CASSFSNTEAFF
TGTGCCAGCAGCTTTTCGAACACTGAAGCTTTCTTT
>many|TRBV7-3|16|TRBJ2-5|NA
CASSLTGRHRRETQYF
TGTGCCAGCAGCTTAACAGGTCGGCACCGTCGAGAGACCCAGTACTTC
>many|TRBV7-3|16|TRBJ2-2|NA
CASSLSRDTSTGELFF
TGTGCCAGCAGCTTAAGCCGGGACACTAGCACCGGGGAGCTGTTTTTT
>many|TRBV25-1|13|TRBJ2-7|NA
CASSDGSSYEQYF
TGTGCCAGCAGTGACGGGAGCTCCTACGAGCAGTACTTC
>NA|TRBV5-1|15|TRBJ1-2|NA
CASSPDQTNNYGYTF
TGCGCCAGCAGCCCGGATCAAACAAATAACTATGGCTACACCTTC